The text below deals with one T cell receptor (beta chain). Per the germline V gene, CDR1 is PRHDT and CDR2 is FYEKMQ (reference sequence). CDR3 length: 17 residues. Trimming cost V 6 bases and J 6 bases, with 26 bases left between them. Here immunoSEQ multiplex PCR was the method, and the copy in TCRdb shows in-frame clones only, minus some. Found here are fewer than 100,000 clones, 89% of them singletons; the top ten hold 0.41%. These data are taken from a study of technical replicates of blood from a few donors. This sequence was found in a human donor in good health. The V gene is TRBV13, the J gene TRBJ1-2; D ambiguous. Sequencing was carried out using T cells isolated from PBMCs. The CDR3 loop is CASRDLTYFGGQHGYTF. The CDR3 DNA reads TGTGCCAGCAGGGATTTAACATACTTTGGCGGCCAGCATGGCTACACCTTC.